Sequencing of this T cell receptor beta chain was carried out in a study of identical twins. A universal primer binding site was introduced by template switching. The final cDNA contained unique molecular identifiers. TCRdb re-called the 5' RACE reads with MiXCR, one entry per CDR3 protein. The repertoire holds 200,000 to 250,000 distinct CDR3 sequences, with 10% to 13% as singletons. Whole-study results and caveats: Monozygotic twins shared more out-of-frame TCR alpha than recombination models predicted.

The CDR3 loop spans 14 amino acids. The trim removed 6 bases at V and 4 bases at J, leaving 4 bases unmatched. Germline V gene data show CDR1 as MNHEY and CDR2 as SVGEGT. This clonotype was picked up many times. Its target is not known. The sequencing sample was made of memory T cells sorted from blood. The genes are TRBV6-2 or TRBV6-3 and TRBJ2-1, with TRBD1 identical over 9 bases. The TCR sequence derives from a middle-aged man in good health. As DNA, the CDR3 is TGTGCCAGCAGCTGGACAGGGGATTACAATGAGCAGTTCTTC. Translation gives CASSWTGDYNEQFF.